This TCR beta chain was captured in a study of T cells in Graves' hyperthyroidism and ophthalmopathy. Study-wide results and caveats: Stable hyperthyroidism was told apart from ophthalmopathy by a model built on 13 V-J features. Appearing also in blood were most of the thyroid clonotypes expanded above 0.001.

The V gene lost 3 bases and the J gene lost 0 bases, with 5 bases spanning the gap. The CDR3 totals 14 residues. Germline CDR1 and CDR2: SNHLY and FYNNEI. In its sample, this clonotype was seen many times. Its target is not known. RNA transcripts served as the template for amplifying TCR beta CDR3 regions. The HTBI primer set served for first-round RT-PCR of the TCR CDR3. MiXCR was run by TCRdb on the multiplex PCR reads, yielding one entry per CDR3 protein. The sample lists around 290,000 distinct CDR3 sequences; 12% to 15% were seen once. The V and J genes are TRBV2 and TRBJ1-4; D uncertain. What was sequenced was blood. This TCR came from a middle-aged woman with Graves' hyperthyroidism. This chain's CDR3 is CASSDSSTNEKLFF. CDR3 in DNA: TGTGCCAGCAGTGACAGCTCAACTAATGAAAAACTGTTTTTT.